The 30 T cell receptor beta chains below come from one sample, sequenced in a study of blood T cell repertoires in COVID-19 (dated by TCRdb to between 2020 and 2021). Libraries were built with the immunoSEQ multiplex PCR assay. Imported from immuneACCESS, the table was reduced by TCRdb to in-frame sequences with V and J called. These copies leave out some clones; in studies compared against another copy, an unresolved V gene accounts for under half, and the cause of the remainder is not known. In all, the sample holds under 250,000 clones, and roughly nine tenths of those were seen once. The ten biggest clones cover roughly 0.7% of the sample. Sequencing was performed on peripheral blood. These receptors were taken from a man in his forties with acute or convalescent COVID-19.

The rearrangement uses TRBV24-1 and TRBJ2-7; the D is unclear. Between the trimmed V and J ends, which lost 4 bases and 6 bases, there was a span of 15 bases. Germline assignment: CDR1 KGHDR and CDR2 SFDVKD. This CDR3 is built from 14 residues. The CDR3 is CATSDSGSVGEQYF. In nucleotides, the CDR3 is TGTGCCACCAGTGACTCCGGGTCAGTGGGCGAGCAGTACTTC.

V usage is TRBV11-3 and J usage is TRBJ2-2; TRBD1 aligns across 8 bases. This CDR3 region has 15 residues. Germline V gives CDR1 SGHNT, CDR2 YENEEA. V lost 3 bases, J lost 2 bases, and 2 bases stayed unmatched. In DNA form, the CDR3 reads TGTGCCAGCAGCTTGACAGGGGCTAACACCGGGGAGCTGTTTTTT. Amino acid sequence: CASSLTGANTGELFF.

The J gene is TRBJ2-7, the V gene TRBV18; 8 bases fit TRBD1. The CDR3 totals 19 residues. The V segment lost 3 bases and the J segment 0 bases; nucleotides outside the gene matches: 16. Per the germline V gene, CDR1 is KGHSH and CDR2 is LQKENI. CDR3 in DNA: TGTGCCAGCTCACCGGGACAGAGCACAGGGGGTTATTGCTCCTACGAGCAGTACTTC. Its translation: CASSPGQSTGGYCSYEQYF.

This rearrangement joins TRBV19 to TRBJ1-1, with TRBD1 matching over 9 bases. Germline trimming cut 9 bases from V and 4 bases from J; bases unmatched to any gene: 18. The CDR3 consists of 17 residues. Germline V gene data show CDR1 as LNHDA and CDR2 as SQIVND (reference sequence). The CDR3 DNA is TGTGCCAGCCAACAAGGGGACGACAGGGGGTTTGGCACTGAAGCTTTCTTT. Translated, it gives CASQQGDDRGFGTEAFF.

The chain couples TRBV10-2 to TRBJ1-4; TRBD1 aligns across 9 bases. Germline V CDR1 and CDR2: WSHSY, SAAADI. Trimming cost V 6 bases and J 6 bases; bases outside gene matches: 5. The CDR3 sequence is 14 residues long. As DNA, the CDR3 is TGCGCCAGCAGCATGGGACAGGGTTATGAAAAACTGTTTTTT. Encoded protein: CASSMGQGYEKLFF.

The genes are TRBV28 and TRBJ2-7, with D possibly TRBD2 on 6 matching bases. The V gene lost 5 bases and the J gene lost 1 base, with 18 bases spanning the gap. The CDR3 runs 16 residues. CDR1 is MDHEN, CDR2 SYDVKM, per germline. The CDR3 DNA reads as TGTGCCAGCAGTCGCCCTAGGGGCGGGATGTCCTACGAGCAGTACTTC. Translation gives CASSRPRGGMSYEQYF. Supplemented by reference TRBV28 and TRBJ2-7, the full variable domain reads DVKVTQSSRYLVKRTGEKVFLECVQDMDHENMFWYRQDPGLGLRLIYFSYDVKMKEKGDIPEGYSVSREKKERFSLILESASTNQTSMYLCASSRPRGGMSYEQYFGPGTRLTVT.

The CDR3 reads CASSLHRGRADTQYF. The CDR3 region has the DNA TGTGCCAGCAGCTTACATCGCGGGAGGGCAGATACGCAGTATTTT. The chain recombines TRBV11-3 with TRBJ2-3; TRBD2 matches 9 bases. V shed 2 bases, J shed 4 bases, and the junction held 4 bases outside the gene matches. Looked up from germline, CDR1 is SGHNT and CDR2 is YENEEA. This CDR3 comprises 15 residues. The full variable domain, rest sourced from reference TRBV11-3 and TRBJ2-3, is EAGVVQSPRYKIIEKKQPVAFWCNPISGHNTLYWYLQNLGQGPELLIRYENEEAVDDSQLPKDRFSAERLKGVDSTLKIQPAELGDSAVYLCASSLHRGRADTQYFGPGTRLTVL.

The CDR3: CATRDRGTGELFF. DNA of the CDR3: TGTGCCACCCGGGACAGGGGGACCGGGGAGCTGTTTTTT. The chain is built from TRBV5-4 and TRBJ2-2, with 11 nucleotides matching TRBD1. The CDR3 spans 13 residues. V gave up 9 bases and J gave up 5 bases; unmatched junction bases: 3. Germline V gives CDR1 SGHNT, CDR2 YYREEE (reference sequence).

The chain has TRBV28 and TRBJ1-2; 7 bases align to TRBD1. The length of the CDR3 is 16 residues. J was trimmed by 1 base and V by 0 bases; bases with no gene match: 5. Germline V gene sequence: CDR1 MDHEN, CDR2 SYDVKM. Here the CDR3 DNA reads TGTGCCAGCAGTTTATGGAAGAACAGGGGTAACTATGGCTACACCTTC. It is translated as CASSLWKNRGNYGYTF.

This chain connects TRBV7-9 to TRBJ1-2; D uncertain. The germline V gene has CDR1 SEHNR and CDR2 FQNEAQ (reference sequence). CDR3 length equals 15 residues. V was cut by 2 bases and J by 8 bases, with 18 bases left in between. DNA of the CDR3: TGTGCCAGCAGCTTACCGCCGGAGAGGAGCGGGGGCTACACCTTC. It codes for CASSLPPERSGGYTF.

This sequence joins TRBV4-3 and TRBJ2-2; 7 nucleotides match TRBD2. The junction had 6 bases not matched to a gene; V was cut back by 2 bases and J by 3 bases. CDR1 is LGHNA, CDR2 YSLEER, per germline. CDR3 length equals 16 residues. CDR3 DNA: TGCGCCAGCAGCCAAAGAACGGGAGGCTACACCGGGGAGCTGTTTTTT. It encodes CASSQRTGGYTGELFF.

The chain carries TRBV2 and TRBJ1-1, with a tentative D call TRBD1 (5 bases). Per the germline V gene, CDR1 is SNHLY and CDR2 is FYNNEI. This CDR3 comprises 14 residues. Deletions cut 6 bases from V and 4 bases from J, with 15 bases between. The CDR3 is CASSPGMGGTEAFF. In DNA, the CDR3 is TGTGCCAGCAGCCCAGGGATGGGAGGCACTGAAGCTTTCTTT.

The chain employs TRBV29-1 and TRBJ2-1; 14 bases agree with TRBD2. The CDR3 spans 15 residues. CDR1 SQVTM and CDR2 ANQGSEA come from the germline V gene. The trim removed 7 bases at V and 8 bases at J, leaving 10 bases unmatched. CDR3 DNA: TGCAGCGCGAGGGGGACTAGCGGGAGAGGGGATGAGCAGTTCTTC. Protein product: CSARGTSGRGDEQFF.

This clone was seen just once. The V gene is TRBV30, the J gene TRBJ1-1; 9 nucleotides match TRBD1. After removal of 4 bases from V and 6 bases from J, the junction contained 6 bases not matched to a gene. CDR3 length: 13 residues. CDR1 and CDR2 from the germline V gene are GTSNPN and SVGIG (reference sequence). The CDR3 DNA follows: TGTGCCTGGATCCTCCGGACAGGGGCTGAAGCTTTCTTT. The encoded protein is CAWILRTGAEAFF. The full variable domain, in which reference TRBV30 and TRBJ1-1 provide the parts outside the CDR3, is SQTIHQWPATLVQPVGSPLSLECTVEGTSNPNLYWYRQAAGRGLQLLFYSVGIGQISSEVPQNLSASRPQDRQFILSSKKLLLSDSGFYLCAWILRTGAEAFFGQGTRLTVV.

V and J are TRBV11-1 and TRBJ2-1; 11 bases agree with TRBD1. V trimming: 1 base; J trimming: 7 bases; junction bases outside the gene matches: 6. Germline loops: CDR1 SGHAT, CDR2 FQDESV (reference sequence). The CDR3 is made up of 16 amino acids. The DNA for the CDR3 is TGTGCCAGCAGCTTAGGTGGGACAGGGGGGATGAATGAGCAGTTCTTC. It codes for CASSLGGTGGMNEQFF.

Written as DNA, the CDR3 is TGTGCCAGCAGCCAATCCGACAGCTCGAATTATCAGCCCCAGCATTTT. Protein: CASSQSDSSNYQPQHF. This sequence joins TRBV3-1 (or the pseudogene TRBV3-2) and TRBJ1-5; D is possibly TRBD1 (5 bases). Germline assignment: CDR1 LGHDT and CDR2 YNNKEL (reference sequence). The CDR3 is 16 amino acids. V was shortened by 2 bases and J by 5 bases, with 16 bases between the two germline ends.

V gene TRBV14 combines with J gene TRBJ2-5, with 15 nucleotides matching TRBD2. CDR3 length: 15 residues. V lost 4 bases, J lost 7 bases, and 4 bases stayed unmatched. CDR1 is SGHDN and CDR2 is FVKESK in the germline V gene. The CDR3 reads CASSRPGLAGGTQYF. The CDR3, as DNA: TGTGCCAGCAGCCGCCCGGGACTAGCGGGAGGGACCCAGTACTTC.

This chain connects TRBV6-1 to TRBJ2-2; D possibly corresponds to TRBD2 (5 bases). The CDR3 is made up of 15 amino acids. The V end was cut by 0 bases, the J end by 5 bases, with 10 bases between. Germline CDR1 reads MNHNS; CDR2 reads SASEGT. CDR3 DNA: TGTGCCAGCAGTGAAGCGGGAGTAGGGACCGGGGAGCTGTTTTTT. As protein: CASSEAGVGTGELFF.

V usage is TRBV6-5 and J usage is TRBJ1-3; D gene uncertain. The CDR3 consists of 16 residues. Germline loops: CDR1 MNHEY, CDR2 SVGAGI. V was pared by 0 bases and J by 4 bases, with 13 bases between. CDR3 region: CASSYSYAAEGNTIYF. CDR3 bases: TGTGCCAGCAGTTACTCATACGCGGCTGAAGGAAACACCATATATTTT.

The chain links TRBV19 to TRBJ1-5, with D possibly matching TRBD1 (5 bases). V shed 11 bases and J shed 4 bases, with 12 bases lying between them. Germline V gene data show CDR1 as LNHDA and CDR2 as SQIVND (reference sequence). CDR3 length: 12 residues. CDR3 nucleotide sequence: TGTGCCTGCGGGGAGGGGAATCAGCCCCAGCATTTT. It yields the protein CACGEGNQPQHF.

This rearrangement joins TRBV19 to TRBJ1-2; 8 nucleotides align to TRBD1. The length of the CDR3 is 14 residues. Germline V gene lookup returns CDR1 LNHDA and CDR2 SQIVND (reference sequence). V gave up 7 bases and J gave up 4 bases; unmatched junction bases: 8. In nucleotides, the CDR3 is TGTGCCAGTACCCTGGACAGGGTTTCCTATGGCTACACCTTC. Amino acid sequence: CASTLDRVSYGYTF.

V is TRBV7-9 and J is TRBJ2-1; 9 bases map to TRBD2. V lost 2 bases to trimming and J lost 7 bases; unmatched junction nucleotides: 9. CDR1 is SEHNR, CDR2 FQNEAQ, per germline (reference sequence). This CDR3 contains 16 residues. For the CDR3, the DNA is TGTGCCAGCAGCTTATTAGCGGGAGAGGGGGGTAATGAGCAGTTCTTC. Protein: CASSLLAGEGGNEQFF.

V and J are TRBV7-2 and TRBJ2-1; 7 bases align to TRBD2. Germline V gene data show CDR1 as SGHTA and CDR2 as FQGNSA. The V gene end was trimmed by 5 bases and the J gene end by 10 bases; junction bases not matched to a gene: 5. This CDR3 comprises 12 residues. CDR3 loop: CASSTTSVEQFF. The CDR3 coding sequence is TGTGCCAGCAGCACAACTAGCGTAGAGCAGTTCTTC.

This rearrangement joins TRBV7-3 to TRBJ2-7; a weak D match, TRBD1 (6 bases). V dropped 2 bases and J dropped 6 bases, with 14 bases sitting between them. Looked up from germline, CDR1 is SGHTA and CDR2 is FQGTGA. This CDR3 has 14 residues. This chain's CDR3 is CASSLGGHSGEQYF. The CDR3 DNA reads TGTGCCAGCAGCTTAGGGGGCCATTCGGGCGAGCAGTACTTC.

The chain has TRBV28 and TRBJ2-7; the match to TRBD2 covers 11 bases. Germline V gives CDR1 MDHEN, CDR2 SYDVKM. This CDR3 is 15 amino acids long. With V trimmed by 6 bases and J by 12 bases, 16 bases remained unmatched. The CDR3 DNA sequence: TGTGCCAGCAGCCTCCCGGGACTAGCGGCCTCTATGGGGTACTTC. Protein: CASSLPGLAASMGYF.

V and J are TRBV6-6 and TRBJ2-5, with a possible D match to TRBD1 (6 bases). The length of the CDR3 is 15 residues. The ends were cut back, 7 bases at V and 1 base at J, with 16 bases in the middle. CDR1 is MNHNY and CDR2 is SVGAGI in the germline V gene (reference sequence). CDR3 sequence (DNA): TGTGCCAGCATGGTCTGGACAGACCTCCAAGAGACCCAGTACTTC. Protein sequence: CASMVWTDLQETQYF.

The V call is TRBV3-1 (or the pseudogene TRBV3-2), the J call TRBJ1-2; D is perhaps TRBD1 (5 bases). The CDR3 length is 14 residues. Trimming left V 0 bases short and J 1 base short, with 6 bases between. Per the germline V gene, CDR1 is LGHDT and CDR2 is YNNKEL (reference sequence). CDR3 sequence (DNA): TGTGCCAGCAGCCAAGAGGGGGGTAACTATGGCTACACCTTC. It specifies CASSQEGGNYGYTF.

This clone has only a few counts. The chain uses TRBV7-8 and TRBJ1-2, with D perhaps matching TRBD1 (5 bases). The germline V gene has CDR1 SGHVS and CDR2 FQNEAQ. The CDR3 spans 13 residues. Trimming left V 0 bases short and J 4 bases short, with 6 bases between. The CDR3 DNA is TGTGCCAGCAGCTTAGCAGGGGCCTATGGCTACACCTTC. Its protein product is CASSLAGAYGYTF.

This clone appeared once. This chain's CDR3 is CASSASQGNTGELFF. The CDR3 DNA follows: TGCGCCAGCAGCGCCTCACAGGGGAACACCGGGGAGCTGTTTTTT. V gene TRBV5-1 combines with J gene TRBJ2-2; tentative D call: TRBD1 (6 bases). The CDR3 runs 15 residues. Germline CDR1 SGHRS, CDR2 YFSETQ. Trimming removed 4 bases at V and 1 base at J, with 11 bases between.

Turning to this clone: The sample contains more than one DNA sequence encoding this CDR3. The chain joins TRBV5-1 to TRBJ2-5, with TRBD2 matching over 11 bases. V lost 0 bases to trimming and J lost 2 bases; unmatched junction nucleotides: 3. The length of the CDR3 is 16 residues. Looked up from germline, CDR1 is SGHRS and CDR2 is YFSETQ. CDR3 bases: TGCGCCAGCAGCTTGGCTCTAGCGGGGGGACAAGAGACCCAGTACTTC. Translating gives CASSLALAGGQETQYF.